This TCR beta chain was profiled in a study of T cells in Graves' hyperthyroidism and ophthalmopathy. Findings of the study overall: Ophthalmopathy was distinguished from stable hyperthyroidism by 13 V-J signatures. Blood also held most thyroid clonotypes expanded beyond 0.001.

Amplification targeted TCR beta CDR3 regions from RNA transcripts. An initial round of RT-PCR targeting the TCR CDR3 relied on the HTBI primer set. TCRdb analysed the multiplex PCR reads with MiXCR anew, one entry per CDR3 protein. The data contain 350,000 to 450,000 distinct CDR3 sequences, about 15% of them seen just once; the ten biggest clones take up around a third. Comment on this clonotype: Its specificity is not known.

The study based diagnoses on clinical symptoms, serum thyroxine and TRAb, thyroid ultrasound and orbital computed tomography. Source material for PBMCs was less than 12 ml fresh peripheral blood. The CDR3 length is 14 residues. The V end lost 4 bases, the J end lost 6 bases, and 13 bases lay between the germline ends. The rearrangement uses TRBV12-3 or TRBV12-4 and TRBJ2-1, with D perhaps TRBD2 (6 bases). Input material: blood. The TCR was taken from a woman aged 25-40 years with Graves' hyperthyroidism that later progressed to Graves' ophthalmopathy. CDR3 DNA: TGTGCCAGCAGTTCCCGACTAGAAAGCAATGAGCAGTTCTTC. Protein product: CASSSRLESNEQFF.